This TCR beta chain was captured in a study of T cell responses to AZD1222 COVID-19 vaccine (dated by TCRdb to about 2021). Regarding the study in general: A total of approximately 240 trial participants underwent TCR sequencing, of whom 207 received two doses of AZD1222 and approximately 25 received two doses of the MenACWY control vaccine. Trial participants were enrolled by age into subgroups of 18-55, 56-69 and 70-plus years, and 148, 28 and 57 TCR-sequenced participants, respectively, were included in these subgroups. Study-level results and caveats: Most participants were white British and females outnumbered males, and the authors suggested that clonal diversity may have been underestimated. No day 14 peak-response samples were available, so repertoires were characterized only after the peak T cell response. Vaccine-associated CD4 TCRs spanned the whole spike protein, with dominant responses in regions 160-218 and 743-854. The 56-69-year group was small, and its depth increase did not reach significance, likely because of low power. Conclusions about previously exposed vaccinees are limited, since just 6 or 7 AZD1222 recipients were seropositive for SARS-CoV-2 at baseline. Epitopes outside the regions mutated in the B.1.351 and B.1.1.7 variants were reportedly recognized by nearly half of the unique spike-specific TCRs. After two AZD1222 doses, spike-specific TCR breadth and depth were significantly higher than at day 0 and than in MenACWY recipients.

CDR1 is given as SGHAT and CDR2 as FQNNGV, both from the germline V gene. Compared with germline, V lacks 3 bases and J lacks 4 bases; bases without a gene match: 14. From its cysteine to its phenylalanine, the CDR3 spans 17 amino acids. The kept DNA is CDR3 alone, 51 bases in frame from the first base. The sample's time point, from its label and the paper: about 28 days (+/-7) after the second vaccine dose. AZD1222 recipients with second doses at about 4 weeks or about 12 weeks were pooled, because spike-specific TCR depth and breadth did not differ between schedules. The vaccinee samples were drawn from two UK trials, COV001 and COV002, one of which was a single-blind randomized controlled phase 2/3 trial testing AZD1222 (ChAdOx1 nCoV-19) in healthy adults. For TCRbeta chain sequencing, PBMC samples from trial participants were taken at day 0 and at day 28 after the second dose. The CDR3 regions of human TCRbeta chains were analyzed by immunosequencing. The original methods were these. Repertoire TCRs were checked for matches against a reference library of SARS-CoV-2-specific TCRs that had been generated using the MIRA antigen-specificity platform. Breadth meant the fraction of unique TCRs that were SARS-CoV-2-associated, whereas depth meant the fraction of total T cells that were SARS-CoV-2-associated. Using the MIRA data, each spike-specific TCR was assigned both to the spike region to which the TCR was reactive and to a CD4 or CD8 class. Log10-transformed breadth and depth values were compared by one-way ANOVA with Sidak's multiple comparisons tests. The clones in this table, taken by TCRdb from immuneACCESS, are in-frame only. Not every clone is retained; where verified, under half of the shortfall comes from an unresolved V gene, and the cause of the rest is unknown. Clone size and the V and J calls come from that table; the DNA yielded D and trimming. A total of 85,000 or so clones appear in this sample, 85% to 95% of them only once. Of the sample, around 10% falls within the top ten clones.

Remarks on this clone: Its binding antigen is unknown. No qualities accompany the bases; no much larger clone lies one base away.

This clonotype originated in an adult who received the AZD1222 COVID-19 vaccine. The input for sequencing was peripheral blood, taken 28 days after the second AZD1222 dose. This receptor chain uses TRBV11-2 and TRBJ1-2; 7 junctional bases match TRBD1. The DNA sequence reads TGTGCCAGCAGCTTCGCAGGGGGGCGGGGCGGAGGCTATGGCTACACCTTC. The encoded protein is CASSFAGGRGGGYGYTF.